This T cell receptor (beta chain) was profiled in a study of blood T cell repertoires in COVID-19. Authors' processing steps: Quantification of nucleated cells was approximated via reference gene primer amplification. Here immunoSEQ multiplex PCR was the method, and the copy in TCRdb shows in-frame clones only, minus some. The V and J calls and the clone size are those of that table, but D and trimming were determined from the DNA. Of roughly 180,000 clones listed, roughly 84% are singletons. The participants were between about 18 and 89 years old and came from roughly 25 US areas. Grouping used clinical history reported by participants in a survey and questionnaire. Germline V gene sequence: CDR1 LNHDA, CDR2 SQIVND (reference sequence). This CDR3 contains 16 residues. V dropped 2 bases and J dropped 3; count of bases not matched to a gene: 7.

The sample was PBMCs or T cells enriched from blood (not recorded which). The clonotype originates from a man in his sixties who had recovered from COVID-19. The chain recombines TRBV19 with TRBJ1-5; 7 nucleotides agree with TRBD1. The CDR3 region has the DNA TGTGCCAGTAGTATACCTCAGGGGGTTCACAATCAGCCCCAGCATTTT. This codes for CASSIPQGVHNQPQHF.